The text below deals with one TCR beta chain. Its specificity is unknown. The V gene's germline CDR1 is SQVTM and CDR2 ANQGSEA. Trimming cost V 6 bases and J 0 bases, with 17 bases left between them. There are 15 residues in the CDR3. The data originate from a study of OX40 agonist ivuxolimab in advanced cancers. Data came from immunoSEQ multiplex PCR; TCRdb stores just in-frame clones and leaves some out. The table has 30,000 to 50,000 clones, 80% to 90% seen once. Overall study findings and caveats: With doses of 0.1 to 3.0 mg/kg, CD4+ and CD8+ blood T cells had undergone clonal expansion by week 6.

The receptor was isolated from an adult with an advanced solid tumor such as melanoma, head and neck, liver or kidney cancer. The J gene is TRBJ1-1, the V gene TRBV29-1; weak D call: TRBD1 (5 bases). The starting material was CD4+ or CD8+ T cells sorted from blood, obtained in a trial of the OX40 agonist ivuxolimab. This chain's CDR3 is CSVSQGWGMNTEAFF. The CDR3 DNA follows: TGCAGCGTCTCCCAAGGTTGGGGCATGAACACTGAAGCTTTCTTT.